This T cell receptor (beta chain) came from a study of T cells in Graves' hyperthyroidism and ophthalmopathy. V was shortened by 2 bases and J by 5 bases, with 15 bases between the two germline ends. CDR3 length: 15 residues. CDR1 is MNHEY, CDR2 SVGEGT, per germline. Only a few counts were recorded for this clonotype. What was amplified from RNA transcripts were TCR beta CDR3 regions. HTBI primers were the set used in a first-round RT-PCR of the TCR CDR3. TCRdb redid the calling of the multiplex PCR reads with MiXCR, one entry per CDR3 protein. This sample has around 600,000 distinct CDR3 sequences, with around 15% found just once.

Material: blood. The TCR sequence derives from a woman between 35 and 50 years old with Graves' ophthalmopathy. The V and J genes are TRBV6-2 or TRBV6-3 and TRBJ1-1, with D possibly TRBD1 on 6 matching bases. The CDR3 loop reads CASSYRTVEGTEAFF. For the CDR3, the DNA is TGTGCCAGCAGTTACCGGACAGTCGAGGGTACTGAAGCTTTCTTT.